These 29 T cell receptor beta chains came from one sample sequenced in a study of blood T cell repertoires in COVID-19. Here immunoSEQ multiplex PCR was the method, and the copy in TCRdb shows in-frame clones only, minus some. The repertoire holds a few hundred thousand clones, with roughly 77% as singletons. The sample comprised PBMCs or T cells enriched from blood (not recorded which). The origin of the receptors is a middle-aged man who had recovered from COVID-19.

As to this clone: This CDR3 is also generated by other DNA sequences in the sample. The chain couples TRBV6-5 to TRBJ1-5; TRBD1 agrees at 7 bases. Per the germline V gene, CDR1 is MNHEY and CDR2 is SVGAGI. This CDR3 has 13 amino acids. Trimming cost V 6 bases and J 4 bases; bases outside gene matches: 3. CDR3 region: CASSLTGNQPQHF. The CDR3 DNA is TGTGCCAGCAGCCTGACAGGGAATCAGCCCCAGCATTTT.

The chain carries TRBV6-5 and TRBJ2-7; TRBD2 matches at 10 bases. The CDR3 runs 14 residues. Germline CDR1 reads MNHEY; CDR2 reads SVGAGI. J was trimmed by 4 bases and V by 7 bases; bases with no gene match: 7. CDR3 nucleotides: TGTGCCAGCACACGGACTAGCGGAACTTACGAGCAGTACTTC. Translated: CASTRTSGTYEQYF.

The rearrangement links TRBV2 to TRBJ2-5, with TRBD2 matching 11 bases. After removal of 5 bases from V and 5 bases from J, the junction contained 4 bases not matched to a gene. The germline CDR1 and CDR2 sequences are SNHLY and FYNNEI. The CDR3 is made up of 14 amino acids. The CDR3 spells CASSTSGSGETQYF. CDR3 nucleotides: TGTGCCAGCAGTACTAGCGGGAGTGGGGAGACCCAGTACTTC.

This clone showed up just once. The chain carries TRBV3-1 (or the pseudogene TRBV3-2) and TRBJ2-1; the D is unclear. Germline loops: CDR1 LGHDT, CDR2 YNNKEL (reference sequence). V was pared by 7 bases and J by 4 bases, with 11 bases between. There are 13 residues in the CDR3. The CDR3 nucleotides read TGTGCCAGCAAAAGCGCTTATTACAATGAGCAGTTCTTC. Its translation is CASKSAYYNEQFF.

A single count supports this clone. CDR3 amino acids: CAWIQGGGNTIYF. In DNA form, the CDR3 reads TGTGCCTGGATTCAGGGAGGTGGAAACACCATATATTTT. This chain connects TRBV30 to TRBJ1-3; TRBD1 might be the D (5 bases). V was trimmed by 4 bases and J by 3 bases, leaving 10 bases between them. The CDR3 is 13 residues long. The V gene's germline CDR1 is GTSNPN and CDR2 SVGIG (reference sequence).

V gene TRBV6-5 combines with J gene TRBJ1-3; 8 bases line up with TRBD1. Germline-derived CDR1 and CDR2 are MNHEY and SVGAGI. This CDR3 comprises 15 residues. J gave up 4 bases and V 8 bases, and 10 bases lay outside the gene matches. The CDR3 loop is CASLPTGGLGNTIYF. CDR3 coding DNA: TGTGCCAGCCTCCCCACAGGGGGACTCGGAAACACCATATATTTT.

The chain uses TRBV2 and TRBJ1-2; D uncertain. CDR1 and CDR2 from the germline V gene are SNHLY and FYNNEI. The CDR3 extends over 14 amino acids. V was cut by 3 bases and J by 2 bases, with 10 bases left in between. This chain's CDR3 is CASSERGRNYGYTF. As DNA, the CDR3 is TGTGCCAGCAGTGAGCGCGGCAGAAACTATGGCTACACCTTC. The variable domain in full, completed from reference TRBV2 and TRBJ1-2, reads EPEVTQTPSHQVTQMGQEVILRCVPISNHLYFYWYRQILGQKVEFLVSFYNNEISEKSEIFDDQFSVERPDGSNFTLKIRSTKLEDSAMYFCASSERGRNYGYTFGSGTRLTVV.

This chain links TRBV11-3 with TRBJ2-7, with 9 bases fitting TRBD1. Germline trimming cut 1 base from V and 5 bases from J; bases unmatched to any gene: 0. This CDR3 contains 13 residues. Germline V lookup: CDR1 SGHNT, CDR2 YENEEA. CDR3 nucleotides: TGTGCCAGCAGCTTAGGGACAGGGGACGAGCAGTACTTC. Its protein is CASSLGTGDEQYF.

The gene calls are TRBV2 and TRBJ1-2; tentative D call: TRBD1 (6 bases). V was pared by 5 bases and J by 3 bases, with 16 bases between. CDR1 is SNHLY and CDR2 is FYNNEI in the germline V gene. The CDR3 extends over 15 amino acids. This CDR3 reads CASSYSGHFDYGYTF. CDR3 DNA sequence: TGTGCCAGCAGTTATTCGGGACACTTCGACTATGGCTACACCTTC.

This clone was counted only a few times. The chain combines TRBV2 with TRBJ2-1; 10 nucleotides match TRBD2. Germline-derived CDR1 and CDR2 are SNHLY and FYNNEI. Trimming removed 5 bases from V and 8 bases from J; junction bases left unmatched: 15. This CDR3 contains 17 residues. This CDR3 reads CASSLGSLASGRHEQFF. DNA for the CDR3: TGTGCCAGCAGTTTAGGCTCCTTGGCTAGCGGGAGACATGAGCAGTTCTTC.

The rearrangement uses TRBV24-1 and TRBJ2-5, with D perhaps matching TRBD2 (6 bases). Germline CDR1 reads KGHDR; CDR2 reads SFDVKD. This CDR3 is built from 14 residues. Trimming removed 10 bases from V and 2 bases from J, with 16 bases in between. CDR3 sequence (DNA): TGTGCCACTTCATTAACCGGGAGACAAGAGACCCAGTACTTC. Translation: CATSLTGRQETQYF.

J is TRBJ2-2 and V is TRBV24-1; TRBD2 matches 7 bases. This CDR3 contains 16 residues. Germline CDR1 reads KGHDR; CDR2 reads SFDVKD. Trimming cost V 3 bases and J 3 bases; bases outside gene matches: 6. The CDR3 DNA reads TGTGCCACCAGTGATCCTCGGGAGGCCCACACCGGGGAGCTGTTTTTT. Translated: CATSDPREAHTGELFF.

The chain carries TRBV7-8 and TRBJ1-1; D is possibly TRBD1 (6 bases). Germline lookup yields CDR1 SGHVS and CDR2 FQNEAQ. Deletions cut 4 bases from V and 0 bases from J, with 6 bases between. This CDR3 spans 13 amino acids. This CDR3 reads CASSWDMNTEAFF. The CDR3 DNA reads TGTGCCAGCAGCTGGGACATGAACACTGAAGCTTTCTTT.

The chain joins TRBV6-4 to TRBJ1-6; tentative D call: TRBD1 (5 bases). The CDR3 has 15 amino acids. The germline V and J ends were trimmed by 6 bases and 6 bases, with 15 bases remaining between them. Germline-derived CDR1 and CDR2 are MRHNA and SNTAGT. The CDR3 DNA reads TGTGCCAGCAGGCGGGAAGGGACCTTTAATTCACCCCTCCACTTT. This sequence encodes CASRREGTFNSPLHF.

V usage is TRBV6-5 and J usage is TRBJ2-4; tentative D call: TRBD1 (5 bases). This CDR3 contains 15 residues. Trimming stripped 6 bases from V and 6 bases from J, with 18 bases between. Germline assignment: CDR1 MNHEY and CDR2 SVGAGI. CDR3 nucleotides: TGTGCCAGCAGGCACGCCCTGGGGCCAGGAAACATTCAGTACTTC. The encoded protein is CASRHALGPGNIQYF.

The V gene is TRBV5-4, the J gene TRBJ2-3; 8 bases fit TRBD1. There are 14 residues in the CDR3. Trimming at V came to 4 bases and at J to 1 base, leaving 2 bases not matched to a gene. Germline V gene data show CDR1 as SGHNT and CDR2 as YYREEE (reference sequence). The CDR3 nucleotides read TGTGCCAGCAGCCCGGGACAGGGCACAGATACGCAGTATTTT. Encoded protein: CASSPGQGTDTQYF.

V and J are TRBV30 and TRBJ1-6; D is possibly TRBD1 (6 bases). The CDR3 has 16 residues. V lost 4 bases and J 7 bases, leaving 20 bases between the germline ends. Germline V CDR1 and CDR2: GTSNPN, SVGIG (reference sequence). The CDR3 sequence: CAWNPKSARGNSPLHF. For the CDR3, the DNA is TGTGCCTGGAACCCCAAATCGGCCAGGGGAAATTCACCCCTCCACTTT.

V usage is TRBV6-5 and J usage is TRBJ2-3, with 9 nucleotides matching TRBD2. Germline V lookup: CDR1 MNHEY, CDR2 SVGAGI. The CDR3 runs to 15 residues. The junction had 5 bases not matched to a gene; V was cut back by 6 bases and J by 1 base. CDR3 amino acids: CASRASGTGTDTQYF. The DNA of the CDR3 is TGTGCCAGCAGGGCTAGCGGGACAGGCACAGATACGCAGTATTTT.

V is TRBV19 and J is TRBJ1-1; 7 bases match TRBD1. CDR1 and CDR2 from the germline V gene are LNHDA and SQIVND (reference sequence). The CDR3 covers 15 residues. With V trimmed by 3 bases and J by 1 base, 5 bases remained unmatched. CDR3 in amino acids: CASSITGVGNTEAFF. CDR3 sequence (DNA): TGTGCCAGTAGTATCACAGGGGTAGGGAACACTGAAGCTTTCTTT. Using reference TRBV19 and TRBJ1-1 for the parts outside the CDR3, the full variable domain is DGGITQSPKYLFRKEGQNVTLSCEQNLNHDAMYWYRQDPGQGLRLIYYSQIVNDFQKGDIAEGYSVSREKKESFPLTVTSAQKNPTAFYLCASSITGVGNTEAFFGQGTRLTVV.

The V gene is TRBV5-1, the J gene TRBJ2-2, with D maybe TRBD1 (5 bases). This CDR3 has 16 residues. CDR1 and CDR2 (germline): SGHRS, YFSETQ. The V end was cut by 0 bases, the J end by 3 bases, with 12 bases between. CDR3 in amino acids: CASSLAKLGDTGELFF. In DNA form, the CDR3 reads TGCGCCAGCAGCTTGGCCAAGCTAGGGGACACCGGGGAGCTGTTTTTT.

V is TRBV19 and J is TRBJ1-1, with no clear D. Germline V gene data show CDR1 as LNHDA and CDR2 as SQIVND (reference sequence). V shed 3 bases and J shed 7 bases, with 12 bases lying between them. This CDR3 contains 13 residues. The CDR3 spells CASSIRAGFEAFF. The CDR3 coding sequence is TGTGCCAGTAGTATCCGGGCGGGGTTTGAAGCTTTCTTT. Combining the CDR3 with reference TRBV19 and TRBJ1-1 gives the whole variable domain DGGITQSPKYLFRKEGQNVTLSCEQNLNHDAMYWYRQDPGQGLRLIYYSQIVNDFQKGDIAEGYSVSREKKESFPLTVTSAQKNPTAFYLCASSIRAGFEAFFGQGTRLTVV.

CDR3 protein: CASSQDRGLAEYYEQYF. The CDR3 DNA reads TGTGCCAGCAGCCAAGATCGTGGGTTAGCGGAGTACTACGAGCAGTACTTC. The chain is built from TRBV3-1 (or the pseudogene TRBV3-2) and TRBJ2-7, with D possibly TRBD2 on 6 matching bases. V lost 0 bases and J lost 3, with 18 bases in between. Germline V CDR1 and CDR2: LGHDT, YNNKEL (reference sequence). This CDR3 region has 17 residues.

This chain links TRBV5-1 with TRBJ1-1; tentatively, D is TRBD1 (6 bases). The germline V gene has CDR1 SGHRS and CDR2 YFSETQ. This CDR3 comprises 12 residues. Trimming took off 5 bases at V and 1 base at J, with 6 bases between the two ends. This chain's CDR3 is CASRGGNTEAFF. CDR3 nucleotide sequence: TGCGCCAGCAGAGGGGGGAACACTGAAGCTTTCTTT.

J is TRBJ2-1 and V is TRBV10-3, with D perhaps matching TRBD2 (6 bases). V was trimmed by 0 bases and J by 7 bases, leaving 13 bases between them. The CDR3 extends over 15 amino acids. CDR1 ENHRY and CDR2 SYGVKD come from the germline V gene. CDR3 DNA: TGTGCCATCAGTGAGTCAATCGGGAGTTTTAATGAGCAGTTCTTC. Its translation: CAISESIGSFNEQFF.

The chain couples TRBV19 to TRBJ2-5; 11 bases map to TRBD2. The V segment lost 8 bases and the J segment 5 bases; nucleotides outside the gene matches: 10. Germline values: CDR1 LNHDA, CDR2 SQIVND (reference sequence). This CDR3 is 15 amino acids long. DNA of the CDR3: TGTGCCAGTCAGAAAAGAACTAGCGGGGGTGAGACCCAGTACTTC. This encodes CASQKRTSGGETQYF.

This clone appeared many times. J is TRBJ1-1 and V is TRBV10-3, with a possible D match to TRBD1 (5 bases). In germline, CDR1 is ENHRY, CDR2 SYGVKD. The CDR3 is made up of 14 amino acids. Trimming removed 4 bases from V and 6 bases from J, with 15 bases in between. The CDR3 coding sequence is TGTGCCATCAGTGGACAGAAAGTCGTCTCTGAAGCTTTCTTT. Translation gives CAISGQKVVSEAFF.

J is TRBJ2-2 and V is TRBV9; weak D call: TRBD2 (5 bases). V was clipped by 2 bases and J by 5 bases, with 7 bases between them. The germline gives CDR1 SGDLS, CDR2 YYNGEE. The CDR3 is 13 residues long. This CDR3 is CASSVSGTGELFF. The DNA of the CDR3 is TGTGCCAGCAGCGTTTCGGGGACCGGGGAGCTGTTTTTT.

About this clone itself: Distinct nucleotide sequences in the sample also encode this CDR3. The V call is TRBV9, the J call TRBJ2-1; 7 bases map to TRBD1. Germline-derived CDR1 and CDR2 are SGDLS and YYNGEE. The CDR3 extends over 16 amino acids. Trimming cost V 2 bases and J 4 bases; bases outside gene matches: 9. As DNA, the CDR3 is TGTGCCAGCAGCGTGCAGACAGGGTTAGGGTACAATGAGCAGTTCTTC. Translated, it gives CASSVQTGLGYNEQFF. The whole variable domain, remainder taken from reference TRBV9 and TRBJ2-1, is DSGVTQTPKHLITATGQRVTLRCSPRSGDLSVYWYQQSLDQGLQFLIQYYNGEERAKGNILERFSAQQFPDLHSELNLSSLELGDSALYFCASSVQTGLGYNEQFFGPGTRLTVL.

As to this clone: Other DNA sequences of this sample code for an identical CDR3. This rearrangement joins TRBV12-3 or TRBV12-4 to TRBJ2-7, with 9 bases that match TRBD2. The CDR3 contains 13 residues. The V and J ends lost 5 bases and 4 bases, in that order; junction bases with no gene match: 3. The CDR3 spells CASSPLAGYEQYF. The CDR3 DNA reads as TGTGCCAGCAGTCCCCTAGCGGGATACGAGCAGTACTTC.